The table lists the clone carrying this T cell receptor beta chain with a count of one. Its antigen is currently unknown. It was with 60 Vbeta and 13 Jbeta primers that the PCR ran. Repertoires were generated with immunoSEQ multiplex PCR, while TCRdb's copy carries only in-frame clones and drops some. The data hold more than 80,000 clones, with approximately 74% observed a single time. The sample originates from a study of cytomegalovirus exposure and HLA in healthy donors. Findings and caveats of the study: The study flagged approximately 180 TCR beta chains as cytomegalovirus-associated. The Asian-associated ancestry cluster reportedly had fewer N-insertions than the approximately 670-donor mean in a later analysis. In an earlier analysis, most TCR beta V segments were productive about 87% or about 30% of the time.

The CDR3 length is 24 residues. This TCR came from a woman between 70 and 85 years old in good health and CMV-seropositive. The sample was PBMCs. V usage is TRBV21-1 and J usage is TRBJ2-6; the D call of TRBD1 is as the table states it, not checked on the DNA. TRBV21-1 is noted as a pseudogene. The CDR3 DNA reads TGTGCCAGCAGCAAGGGTTCTGACCCTCGCCGGGACAGGGAGGGTCCCTCTGGGGCCAACGTCCTGACTTTC. Protein: CASSKGSDPRRDREGPSGANVLTF.